One sample yielded the 27 T cell receptor beta chains listed below, sequenced in a study of early T cells in non-severe SARS-CoV-2 infection. TCRdb reprocessed the 5' RACE reads via MiXCR and lists one record per CDR3 protein. The data show 15,000 to 25,000 distinct CDR3 sequences, approximately 4.1% seen once. Sequenced: whole blood. Receptors originate from an adult who was a healthcare worker with PCR-confirmed SARS-CoV-2 infection or an uninfected control (not recorded which).

This clonotype has a handful of counts. The chain recombines TRBV7-9 with TRBJ1-1, with TRBD1 matching 7 bases. The CDR3 has 13 residues. With 8 bases clipped from V and 0 bases from J, the junction kept 3 bases outside the gene matches. Germline V lookup: CDR1 SEHNR, CDR2 FQNEAQ (reference sequence). The CDR3 coding sequence is TGTGCCAGCCGCGGACAGGTGAACACTGAAGCTTTCTTT. Protein: CASRGQVNTEAFF.

Ten or more counts support this clonotype. The chain combines TRBV5-1 with TRBJ2-5; D possibly corresponds to TRBD2 (6 bases). Germline lookup yields CDR1 SGHRS and CDR2 YFSETQ. Trimming shortened V by 6 bases and J by 2 bases, and 17 bases separated the two germline ends. This CDR3 is built from 15 residues. The CDR3 spells CASTLRGTGQETQYF. CDR3 in DNA: TGCGCCAGCACTCTCCGCGGGACGGGTCAAGAGACCCAGTACTTC. The full variable domain, its missing parts supplied by reference TRBV5-1 and TRBJ2-5, is KAGVTQTPRYLIKTRGQQVTLSCSPISGHRSVSWYQQTPGQGLQFLFEYFSETQRNKGNFPGRFSGRQFSNSRSEMNVSTLELGDSALYLCASTLRGTGQETQYFGPGTRLLVL.

This clonotype was seen ten or more times. The CDR3 bases are TGTGCCAGCTCACCCGCTCAACTGAGTGATTCACCCCTCCACTTT. This sequence encodes CASSPAQLSDSPLHF. This chain links TRBV18 with TRBJ1-6; D gene ambiguous. This CDR3 is built from 15 residues. Trimming took off 3 bases at V and 8 bases at J, with 14 bases between the two ends. From germline, CDR1 is KGHSH and CDR2 LQKENI.

This clonotype was recorded at least ten times. The chain employs TRBV7-3 and TRBJ1-1; D not resolved. The V and J ends lost 5 bases and 1 base respectively, with 8 bases between them. Germline-derived CDR1 and CDR2 are SGHTA and FQGTGA. This CDR3 has 13 residues. This CDR3 is CASSLSSNTEAFF. The CDR3 nucleotides read TGTGCCAGCAGCCTCTCCTCGAACACTGAAGCTTTCTTT.

This clonotype was observed many times. The chain links TRBV10-3 to TRBJ2-7; 7 bases match TRBD1. V was clipped by 4 bases and J by 6 bases; unmatched bases: 9. Germline CDR1 reads ENHRY; CDR2 reads SYGVKD. The CDR3 is 14 amino acids. In DNA form, the CDR3 reads TGTGCCATCAGTGGGACAGGTCTATCTACCGAGCAGTACTTC. The encoded protein is CAISGTGLSTEQYF.

This clonotype has ten or more counts. The chain employs TRBV10-3 and TRBJ1-4; the match to TRBD1 covers 9 bases. This CDR3 spans 16 amino acids. Germline-derived CDR1 and CDR2 are ENHRY and SYGVKD. V lost 2 bases, J lost 5 bases, and 6 bases stayed unmatched. CDR3: CAISERPGQGNEKLFF. The DNA for the CDR3 is TGTGCCATCAGTGAGCGTCCGGGACAGGGCAATGAAAAACTGTTTTTT.

At least ten counts were recorded for this clonotype. V gene TRBV27 combines with J gene TRBJ2-1, with D tentatively TRBD1 (5 bases). V dropped 5 bases and J dropped 6 bases, with 14 bases sitting between them. The CDR3 extends over 14 amino acids. The germline V gene has CDR1 MNHEY and CDR2 SMNVEV (reference sequence). CDR3 region: CASSDLGRVNEQFF. In DNA form, the CDR3 reads TGTGCCAGCAGTGATCTGGGCAGGGTCAATGAGCAGTTCTTC.

This clonotype is labeled as medium-sized. The J gene is TRBJ1-2, the V gene TRBV4-1, with TRBD1 matching 8 bases. V was pared by 1 base and J by 4 bases, with 8 bases of the junction left unmatched. This CDR3 contains 16 residues. The V gene's germline CDR1 is MGHRA and CDR2 YSYEKL. The CDR3 bases are TGCGCCAGCAGCCAAGCACAGGGACAGGTGACCTATGGCTACACCTTC. Translating it yields CASSQAQGQVTYGYTF.

This clonotype is medium-sized in the sample. DNA of the CDR3: TGTGCCAGCTCAAAGGGTTCGGGCAGTTTCTACGAGCAGTACTTC. Translation gives CASSKGSGSFYEQYF. The chain has TRBV18 and TRBJ2-7; D is unclear. Germline values: CDR1 KGHSH, CDR2 LQKENI. V was shortened by 5 bases and J by 3 bases, with 17 bases between the two germline ends. This CDR3 is 15 amino acids long.

This clonotype was counted many times. The chain links TRBV19 to TRBJ1-1; 12 positions agree with TRBD1. Germline trimming cut 6 bases from V and 5 bases from J; bases unmatched to any gene: 4. Germline V gene data show CDR1 as LNHDA and CDR2 as SQIVND (reference sequence). CDR3 length: 14 amino acids. The CDR3 spells CASSRDRGRTEAFF. The CDR3 coding sequence is TGTGCCAGTAGCAGGGACAGGGGGCGAACTGAAGCTTTCTTT. Based on the CDR3 plus reference TRBV19 and TRBJ1-1, the full variable domain is DGGITQSPKYLFRKEGQNVTLSCEQNLNHDAMYWYRQDPGQGLRLIYYSQIVNDFQKGDIAEGYSVSREKKESFPLTVTSAQKNPTAFYLCASSRDRGRTEAFFGQGTRLTVV.

This clonotype occurred many times. This chain joins TRBV7-6 and TRBJ2-2; D is possibly TRBD2 (5 bases). There are 13 residues in the CDR3. Germline V gene sequence: CDR1 SGHVS, CDR2 FNYEAQ. V lost 5 bases and J 6 bases, leaving 10 bases between the germline ends. Here the CDR3 DNA reads TGTGCCAGCAGCCCGAGCGGATCCGGGGAGCTGTTTTTT. Residues: CASSPSGSGELFF.

This clonotype was recorded at least ten times. An end of the junction does not agree with germline; a read error may underlie this. The J gene is TRBJ2-1, the V gene TRBV7-9; D not certain. Germline V CDR1 and CDR2: SEHNR, FQNEAQ (reference sequence). The CDR3 spans 13 residues. The CDR3 loop is CASSLAMAMELFF. The CDR3 DNA sequence: TGTGCCAGCAGCTTAGCTATGGCTATGGAGCTGTTCTTC.

The table lists this clonotype with many counts. The chain carries TRBV7-9 and TRBJ1-4; unclear D gene. There are 12 residues in the CDR3. V lost 4 bases, J lost 7 bases, and 7 bases lay in between. Per the germline V gene, CDR1 is SEHNR and CDR2 is FQNEAQ (reference sequence). DNA for the CDR3: TGTGCCAGCAGCTCCGTCCCTGAAAAACTGTTTTTT. Amino acids: CASSSVPEKLFF.

By its share, this clonotype is medium-sized (0.01 to 0.1%). This sequence joins TRBV20-1 and TRBJ2-3; perhaps TRBD1 as D (6 bases). The germline V and J ends were trimmed by 1 base and 2 bases, with 10 bases remaining between them. The CDR3 extends over 14 amino acids. CDR1 DFQATT and CDR2 SNEGSKA come from the germline V gene (reference sequence). CDR3: CSARAQGLTDTQYF. Written as DNA, the CDR3 is TGCAGTGCTAGAGCACAGGGTCTCACAGATACGCAGTATTTT.

This clonotype occurred many times. The rearrangement links TRBV7-9 to TRBJ2-7; 8 bases fit TRBD1. CDR3 length equals 14 residues. Germline V gene sequence: CDR1 SEHNR, CDR2 FQNEAQ (reference sequence). The V gene end was trimmed by 0 bases and the J gene end by 5 bases; junction bases not matched to a gene: 3. The CDR3 region has the DNA TGTGCCAGCAGCTTAGCGGGACAGGTGAACGAGCAGTACTTC. This codes for CASSLAGQVNEQYF. Supplemented by reference TRBV7-9 and TRBJ2-7, the full variable domain reads DTGVSQNPRHKITKRGQNVTFRCDPISEHNRLYWYRQTLGQGPEFLTYFQNEAQLEKSRLLSDRFSAERPKGSFSTLEIQRTEQGDSAMYLCASSLAGQVNEQYFGPGTRLTVT.

This clonotype was seen repeatedly, ten times or more. The V gene is TRBV30, the J gene TRBJ1-2; D not certain. Deletions cut 4 bases from V and 8 bases from J, with 14 bases between. This CDR3 spans 12 amino acids. Per the germline V gene, CDR1 is GTSNPN and CDR2 is SVGIG (reference sequence). In nucleotides, the CDR3 is TGTGCCTGGACCCGGGGAGGAGAGGGCTACACCTTC. Protein sequence: CAWTRGGEGYTF.

This clonotype was seen many times. CDR3: CAIKRDYRGTGELFF. In DNA, the CDR3 is TGTGCCATCAAACGGGACTACAGGGGCACCGGGGAGCTGTTTTTT. The J gene is TRBJ2-2, the V gene TRBV10-3; D may correspond to TRBD1 or TRBD2 (7 bases each). This CDR3 comprises 15 residues. V was trimmed by 7 bases and J by 4 bases, leaving 16 bases between them. Germline CDR1 ENHRY, CDR2 SYGVKD.

This clonotype is medium-sized by share. The chain joins TRBV7-3 to TRBJ2-5; 7 nucleotides line up with TRBD2. The CDR3 totals 14 residues. The junction had 10 bases not matched to a gene; V was cut back by 5 bases and J by 7 bases. Germline CDR1 reads SGHTA; CDR2 reads FQGTGA. The CDR3 sequence: CASSTTGREGTQYF. The CDR3 DNA sequence: TGTGCCAGCAGCACGACTGGCAGGGAGGGGACCCAGTACTTC. The variable domain in full, with the rest retrieved from reference TRBV7-3 and TRBJ2-5, is GAGVSQTPSNKVTEKGKYVELRCDPISGHTALYWYRQSLGQGPEFLIYFQGTGAADDSGLPNDRFFAVRPEGSVSTLKIQRTERGDSAVYLCASSTTGREGTQYFGPGTRLLVL.

Many counts were recorded for this clonotype. The chain combines TRBV7-3 with TRBJ2-1; 15 bases match TRBD2. The germline gives CDR1 SGHTA, CDR2 FQGTGA. The CDR3 spans 17 residues. The trim removed 3 bases at V and 4 bases at J, leaving 4 bases unmatched. The DNA for the CDR3 is TGTGCCAGCAGCTTCGGGACTAGCGGGGGGACATACAATGAGCAGTTCTTC. It yields the protein CASSFGTSGGTYNEQFF.

In its sample, this clonotype was seen many times. V is TRBV6-2 or TRBV6-3 and J is TRBJ1-5; D ambiguous. Germline CDR1 reads MNHEY; CDR2 reads SVGEGT. V was pared by 0 bases and J by 4 bases, with 13 bases between. The CDR3 covers 16 residues. The chain's CDR3 is CASSYSPATSNQPQHF. In DNA, the CDR3 is TGTGCCAGCAGTTACTCTCCGGCAACATCTAATCAGCCCCAGCATTTT.

This clonotype was detected ten times or more. This sequence joins TRBV3-1 and TRBJ1-1; D is perhaps TRBD1 (6 bases). Between the trimmed V and J ends, which lost 4 bases and 4 bases, there was a span of 10 bases. Looked up from germline, CDR1 is LGHDT and CDR2 is YNNKEL (reference sequence). CDR3 length: 13 residues. The DNA for the CDR3 is TGTGCCAGCAGCCGTGAAGGGGGCACTGAAGCTTTCTTT. This encodes CASSREGGTEAFF.

This clonotype was recorded a few times. The chain links TRBV10-2 to TRBJ1-2; D gene uncertain. The CDR3 has 13 residues. The germline V gene encodes CDR1 WSHSY and CDR2 SAAADI. V was trimmed by 0 bases and J by 14 bases, leaving 16 bases between them. The CDR3 here is CASSESDRVYRTF. The CDR3 coding sequence is TGCGCCAGCAGTGAGTCGGACCGCGTATATCGGACCTTC.

This clonotype was observed many times. The V gene is TRBV18, the J gene TRBJ1-1; D possibly corresponds to TRBD1 (6 bases). Germline loops: CDR1 KGHSH, CDR2 LQKENI. The V end lost 3 bases, the J end lost 8 bases, and 7 bases lay between the germline ends. CDR3 length equals 11 residues. The CDR3 DNA sequence: TGTGCCAGCTCACCCGGACAGGAAGCTTTCTTT. Residues: CASSPGQEAFF.

At least ten counts were recorded for this clonotype. The rearrangement links TRBV4-1 to TRBJ1-6; D may be TRBD1 (5 bases). With 1 base removed from V and 3 bases from J, the gap between germline ends came to 10 bases. The germline V gene has CDR1 MGHRA and CDR2 YSYEKL. This CDR3 region has 16 residues. The CDR3 loop reads CASSQGWGDYNSPLHF. CDR3 nucleotides: TGCGCCAGCAGCCAAGGATGGGGGGACTATAATTCACCCCTCCACTTT.

The sample holds a few counts of this clonotype. This chain uses TRBV29-1 with TRBJ1-1; D remains unclear. The germline gives CDR1 SQVTM, CDR2 ANQGSEA. This CDR3 is 12 amino acids long. The V end was cut by 6 bases, the J end by 1 base, with 9 bases between. The CDR3 sequence: CSVAARNTEAFF. The CDR3, as DNA: TGCAGCGTAGCCGCCAGGAACACTGAAGCTTTCTTT.

The table lists this clonotype with many counts. The chain couples TRBV7-2 to TRBJ1-5, with 10 bases that match TRBD1. Germline loops: CDR1 SGHTA, CDR2 FQGNSA. The junction had 5 bases not matched to a gene; V was cut back by 4 bases and J by 2 bases. The CDR3 is made up of 16 amino acids. The CDR3 sequence is CASSSRTGGRNQPQHF. CDR3 DNA sequence: TGTGCCAGCAGCTCCCGGACAGGGGGTCGCAATCAGCCCCAGCATTTT.

This chain's CDR3 is CASSLGAVVSGNTIYF. The CDR3 region has the DNA TGTGCCAGCAGCTTAGGTGCTGTTGTCTCTGGAAACACCATATATTTT. This chain links TRBV11-2 with TRBJ1-3, with D uncertain. The germline V and J ends were trimmed by 1 base and 0 bases, with 10 bases remaining between them. This CDR3 spans 16 amino acids. From germline, CDR1 is SGHAT and CDR2 FQNNGV.